This T cell receptor (beta chain) was sequenced for a study of shared clonotypes between healthy human individuals (dated by TCRdb to about 2020). Background on the whole study: The cohort comprised a couple of women and a few men aged 18 to 49 years. Per donor, three plates each were used for CD4 naive and CD4 memory, two for CD8 naive, and one for CD8 memory. To estimate repertoire size and how much clonotypes are shared between individuals, the study performed deep sequencing of blood TCR repertoires from roughly five healthy adults. Libraries were prepared and TCR repertoires were sequenced by different laboratories using diverse techniques, in order to increase sequencing depth and limit assay-specific biases. Leukapheresis yielded between about 0.94 and 9.5 billion PBMCs per donor. Study-wide conclusions, independent of this receptor: Higher generation probabilities were observed for clonotypes shared by all four sorted-subset donors than for non-shared clonotypes. Rarefaction of sorted-subset datasets indicated incomplete sequencing despite the large sequencing depth. Across a handful of donors, approximately 5% of naive CD4, roughly 3.5% of naive CD8, 2.3% of memory CD4, and about 0.4% of memory CD8 clonotypes were shared. Naive subsets generally had larger estimated clonotype richness than memory subsets. Sampling was restricted to blood, and TCR repertoires in tissue are likely to differ from TCR repertoires in blood. Pairwise subsampling led to the expectation that sequencing depth would affect the degree of clonotype sharing among donors. Because the study included a small number of donors, the genetic and exposure-history diversity represented was limited.

The CDR3 covers 14 residues, taking in both the cysteine and the phenylalanine. Of all the DNA, just the CDR3 is kept, 42 bases in frame from base 1. The V end loses 4 bases and the J end loses 2 bases, and a stretch of 13 bases separates them. Looking up the germline V gene (reference sequence) yields CDR1 SGHNT and CDR2 YYREEE. Healthy HIV-negative adults with no recently reported acute infections or vaccinations were included as donors. All donors were Caucasian adults living in Nashville, Tennessee, USA. CD4+ T cells were enriched through magnetic negative selection, after which naive cells were positively selected on CD45RA and the remaining negative fraction served as the memory subset. Blood was obtained by leukapheresis, after which PBMCs were separated by Ficoll-Histopaque density gradient centrifugation and cryopreserved in liquid nitrogen vapor phase. Analytical flow cytometry was used to check the purity and quantity of every magnetically sorted T cell population. Genomic DNA was isolated from each sorted fraction and quantified by UV absorbance on a Nanodrop 2000c.

A few counts support this clone. The specificity of this receptor is unknown. One base away there is no much larger clone; base qualities are not given. TCR CDR3 regions were amplified from genomic DNA by multiplex PCR using the deep immunoSEQ assay. Genomic DNA extracted from each cell subset was distributed evenly over all wells of several immunoSEQ 96-well plates, and each plate served as one replicate. For sorted subsets, each replicate PCR was loaded with about 0.2 ug genomic DNA, equivalent to 25,000 to 30,000 T cell genomes. The purified libraries were quantified using a Qubit 3.0 fluorometer, sized with a Bioanalyzer 2100, and then quantified again using the KAPA Library Quantification kit. Each immunoSEQ 96-well plate was sequenced on its own single-read 150-cycle Illumina NextSeq 550 flow cell. The paper's processing steps were these. Because only junctional sequences without quality scores were contained in the immunoSEQ output, filtering matching that applied to full-length reads could not be performed. To assign V/J genes and CDR3, sequences were annotated against IMGT germline references using PyIR, a Python wrapper for IgBLAST v1.9. Reads were removed for weak V/J assignments (E-value above 1e-6), missing CDR3, stop codons, out-of-frame junctions, or ambiguous translated residues. A V3J clonotype was defined by an identical inferred V gene, J gene, and CDR3 amino acid sequence. To compute the percentage overlap between repertoires, the number of shared unique clonotypes was divided by the size of the smaller repertoire. Richness of each repertoire was evaluated using RTK rarefaction, the Chao1 estimator, and Recon v2.1 estimates of unobserved clonotypes. OLGA was used to compute generation probabilities for all TCRbeta clonotypes that the gDNA method yielded from a handful of donors. TCRdb carries this immuneACCESS record with in-frame sequences only. Its versions omit some clonotypes, under half of them owing to an unresolved V gene in the studies checked, with the rest unexplained. The DNA gave D and trimming, while V, J and clone size come from that table. Across this sample there are some 1 million clones, with approximately 68% seen only once. Roughly 1.5% of the sample is in the top ten clones.

The sample comprised memory CD4+ T cells sorted from blood. This specimen's cell subset or site label, per the study, means: CD45RA-negative fraction. The rearranged chain carries TRBV5-4 and TRBJ2-7; no D gene call is confident. This sequence was found in a man aged 18 to 29 in good health. CDR3 reads: CASSLRAPTYEQYF. The nucleotide sequence reads as follows: TGTGCCAGCAGCCTCCGGGCACCAACCTACGAGCAGTACTTC.